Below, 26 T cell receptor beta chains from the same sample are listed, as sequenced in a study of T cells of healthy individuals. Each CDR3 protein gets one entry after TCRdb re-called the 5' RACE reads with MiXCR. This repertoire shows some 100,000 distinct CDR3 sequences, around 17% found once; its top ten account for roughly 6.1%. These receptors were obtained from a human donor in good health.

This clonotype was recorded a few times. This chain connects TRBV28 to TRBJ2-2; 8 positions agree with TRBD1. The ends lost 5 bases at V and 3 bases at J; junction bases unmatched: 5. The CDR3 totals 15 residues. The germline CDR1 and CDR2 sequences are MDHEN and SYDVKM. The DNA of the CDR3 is TGTGCCAGCAGTCTAGGACAGGGACACACCGGGGAGCTGTTTTTT. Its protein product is CASSLGQGHTGELFF.

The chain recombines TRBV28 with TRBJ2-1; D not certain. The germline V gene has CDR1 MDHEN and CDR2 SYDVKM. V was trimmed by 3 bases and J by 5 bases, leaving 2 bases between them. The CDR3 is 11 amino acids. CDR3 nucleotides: TGTGCCAGCAGTTTCCACAATGAGCAGTTCTTC. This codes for CASSFHNEQFF.

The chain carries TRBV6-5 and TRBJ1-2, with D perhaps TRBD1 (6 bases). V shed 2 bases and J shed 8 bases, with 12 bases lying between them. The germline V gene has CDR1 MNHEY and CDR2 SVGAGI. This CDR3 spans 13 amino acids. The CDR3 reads CASSYSRGRGYTF. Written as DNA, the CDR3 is TGTGCCAGCAGTTACAGCAGGGGACGAGGCTACACCTTC.

This CDR3 reads CASSRGGKLSWSGGADTQYF. In DNA form, the CDR3 reads TGTGCCAGCAGTCGGGGGGGGAAGCTATCCTGGAGCGGAGGAGCAGATACGCAGTATTTT. The V gene is TRBV6-6, the J gene TRBJ2-3; 8 bases agree with TRBD2. V lost 5 bases to trimming and J lost 4 bases; unmatched junction nucleotides: 23. This CDR3 spans 20 amino acids. Germline V gene sequence: CDR1 MNHNY, CDR2 SVGAGI (reference sequence).

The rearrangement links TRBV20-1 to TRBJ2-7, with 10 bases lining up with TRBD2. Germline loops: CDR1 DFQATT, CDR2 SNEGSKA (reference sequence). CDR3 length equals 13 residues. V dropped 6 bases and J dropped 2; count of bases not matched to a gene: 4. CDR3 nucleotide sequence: TGCAGTGCGCAAGGACTAGCGGCCTACGAGCAGTACTTC. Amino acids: CSAQGLAAYEQYF.

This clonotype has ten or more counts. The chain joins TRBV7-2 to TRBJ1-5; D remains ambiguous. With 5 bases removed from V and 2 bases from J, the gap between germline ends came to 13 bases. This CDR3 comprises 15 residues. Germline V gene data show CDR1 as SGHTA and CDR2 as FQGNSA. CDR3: CASSPQSGRNQPQHF. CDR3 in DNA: TGTGCCAGCAGCCCTCAGTCCGGGCGCAATCAGCCCCAGCATTTT.

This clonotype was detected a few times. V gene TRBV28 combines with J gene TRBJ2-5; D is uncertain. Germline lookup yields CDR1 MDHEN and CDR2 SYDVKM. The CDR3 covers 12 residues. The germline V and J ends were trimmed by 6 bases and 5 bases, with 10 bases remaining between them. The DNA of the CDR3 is TGTGCCAGCAGCAACCCCTTCGAGACCCAGTACTTC. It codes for CASSNPFETQYF. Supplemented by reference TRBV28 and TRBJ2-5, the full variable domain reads DVKVTQSSRYLVKRTGEKVFLECVQDMDHENMFWYRQDPGLGLRLIYFSYDVKMKEKGDIPEGYSVSREKKERFSLILESASTNQTSMYLCASSNPFETQYFGPGTRLLVL.

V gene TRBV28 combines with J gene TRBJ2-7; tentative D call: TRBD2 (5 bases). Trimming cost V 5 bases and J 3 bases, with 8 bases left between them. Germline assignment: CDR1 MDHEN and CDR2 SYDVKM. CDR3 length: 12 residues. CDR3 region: CASSRGSYEQYF. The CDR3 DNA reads TGTGCCAGCAGTCGGGGAAGCTACGAGCAGTACTTC.

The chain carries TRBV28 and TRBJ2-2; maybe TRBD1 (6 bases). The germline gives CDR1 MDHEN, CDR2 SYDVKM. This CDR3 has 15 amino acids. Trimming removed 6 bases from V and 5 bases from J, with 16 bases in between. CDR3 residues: CASSPPGQWTGELFF. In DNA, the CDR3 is TGTGCCAGCAGCCCACCCGGACAGTGGACCGGGGAGCTGTTTTTT.

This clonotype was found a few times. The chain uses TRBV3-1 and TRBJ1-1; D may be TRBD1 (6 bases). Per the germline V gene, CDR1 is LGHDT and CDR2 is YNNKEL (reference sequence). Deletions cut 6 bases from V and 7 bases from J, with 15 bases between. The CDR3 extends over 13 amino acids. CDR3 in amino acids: CASRFRGIGEAFF. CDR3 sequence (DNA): TGTGCCAGCAGATTCAGGGGTATTGGTGAAGCTTTCTTT.

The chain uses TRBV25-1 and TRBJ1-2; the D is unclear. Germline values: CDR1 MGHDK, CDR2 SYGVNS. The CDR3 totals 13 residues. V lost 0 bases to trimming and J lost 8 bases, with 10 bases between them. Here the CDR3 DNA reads TGTGCCAGCAGTGAATACCCGGGAGAAGGCTACACCTTC. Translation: CASSEYPGEGYTF.

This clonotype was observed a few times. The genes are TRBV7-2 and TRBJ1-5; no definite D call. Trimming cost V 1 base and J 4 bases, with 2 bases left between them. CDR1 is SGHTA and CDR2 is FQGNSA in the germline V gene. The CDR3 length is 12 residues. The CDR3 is CASSLVNQPQHF. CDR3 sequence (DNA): TGTGCCAGCAGCTTAGTTAATCAGCCCCAGCATTTT.

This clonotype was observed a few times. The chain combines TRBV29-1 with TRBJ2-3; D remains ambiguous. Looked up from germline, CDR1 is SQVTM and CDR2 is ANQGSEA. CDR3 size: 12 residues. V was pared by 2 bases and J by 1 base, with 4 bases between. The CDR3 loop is CSVEPGTDTQYF. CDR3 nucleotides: TGCAGCGTTGAACCGGGCACAGATACGCAGTATTTT.

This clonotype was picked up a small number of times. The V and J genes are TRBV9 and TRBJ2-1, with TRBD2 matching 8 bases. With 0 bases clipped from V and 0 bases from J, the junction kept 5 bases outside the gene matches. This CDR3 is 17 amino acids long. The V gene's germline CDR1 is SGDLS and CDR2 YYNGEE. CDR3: CASSVVAGGPSYNEQFF. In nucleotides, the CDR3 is TGTGCCAGCAGCGTAGTTGCGGGAGGTCCCTCCTACAATGAGCAGTTCTTC.

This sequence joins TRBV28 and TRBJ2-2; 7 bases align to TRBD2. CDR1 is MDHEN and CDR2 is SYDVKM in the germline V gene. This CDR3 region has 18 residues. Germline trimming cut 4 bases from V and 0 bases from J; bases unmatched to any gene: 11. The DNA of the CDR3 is TGTGCCAGCAGTTATTTGGCGGGAGCTAACGCGAACACCGGGGAGCTGTTTTTT. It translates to CASSYLAGANANTGELFF.

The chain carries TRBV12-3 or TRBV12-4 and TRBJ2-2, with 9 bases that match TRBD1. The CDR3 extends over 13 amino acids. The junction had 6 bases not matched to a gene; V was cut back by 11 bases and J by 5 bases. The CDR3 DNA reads TGTGCCTCCGGGACAGGGTTAACCGGGGAGCTGTTTTTT. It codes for CASGTGLTGELFF.

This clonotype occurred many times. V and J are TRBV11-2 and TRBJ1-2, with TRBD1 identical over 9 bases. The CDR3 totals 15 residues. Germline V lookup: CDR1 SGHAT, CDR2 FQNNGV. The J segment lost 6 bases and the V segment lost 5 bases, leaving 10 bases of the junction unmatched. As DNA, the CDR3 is TGTGCCAGCAGCATATACAGGGGGCGGAAGAATGGCTACACCTTC. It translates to CASSIYRGRKNGYTF.

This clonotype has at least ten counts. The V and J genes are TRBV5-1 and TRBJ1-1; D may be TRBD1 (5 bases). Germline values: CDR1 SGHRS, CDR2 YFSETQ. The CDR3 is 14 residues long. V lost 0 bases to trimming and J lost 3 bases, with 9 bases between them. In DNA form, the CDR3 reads TGCGCCAGCAGCTTGGATTGGGGCCACACTGAAGCTTTCTTT. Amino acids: CASSLDWGHTEAFF. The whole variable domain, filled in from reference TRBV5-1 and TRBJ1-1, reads KAGVTQTPRYLIKTRGQQVTLSCSPISGHRSVSWYQQTPGQGLQFLFEYFSETQRNKGNFPGRFSGRQFSNSRSEMNVSTLELGDSALYLCASSLDWGHTEAFFGQGTRLTVV.

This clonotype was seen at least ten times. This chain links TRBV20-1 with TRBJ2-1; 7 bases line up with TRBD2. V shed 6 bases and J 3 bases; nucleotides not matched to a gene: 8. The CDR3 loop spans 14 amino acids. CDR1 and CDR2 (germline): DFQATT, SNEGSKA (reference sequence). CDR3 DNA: TGCAGTGCCCCCCGACTAGCAGACTACAATGAGCAGTTCTTC. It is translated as CSAPRLADYNEQFF.

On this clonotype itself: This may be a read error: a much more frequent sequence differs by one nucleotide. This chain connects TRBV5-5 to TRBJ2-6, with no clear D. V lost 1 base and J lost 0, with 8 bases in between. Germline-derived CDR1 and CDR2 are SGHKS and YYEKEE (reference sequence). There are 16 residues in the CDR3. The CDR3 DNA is TGTGCCAGCAGCTTGACGGTGTCCTCTGGGGCCAACGTCCTGACTTTC. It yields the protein CASSLTVSSGANVLTF. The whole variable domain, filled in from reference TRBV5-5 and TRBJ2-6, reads DAGVTQSPTHLIKTRGQQVTLRCSPISGHKSVSWYQQVLGQGPQFIFQYYEKEERGRGNFPDRFSARQFPNYSSELNVNALLLGDSALYLCASSLTVSSGANVLTFGAGSRLTVL.

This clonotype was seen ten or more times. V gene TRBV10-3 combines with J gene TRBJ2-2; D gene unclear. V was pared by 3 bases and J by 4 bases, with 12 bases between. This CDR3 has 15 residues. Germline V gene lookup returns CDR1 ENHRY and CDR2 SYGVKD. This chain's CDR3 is CAISDPADVTGELFF. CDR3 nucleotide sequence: TGTGCCATCAGTGACCCTGCGGACGTCACCGGGGAGCTGTTTTTT.

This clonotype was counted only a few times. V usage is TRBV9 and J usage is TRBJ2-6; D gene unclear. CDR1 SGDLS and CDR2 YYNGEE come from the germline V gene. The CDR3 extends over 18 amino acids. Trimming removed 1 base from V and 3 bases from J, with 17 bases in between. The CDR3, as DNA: TGTGCCAGCAGCGTATCCCGGGTCCAAAGCGATGGGGCCAACGTCCTGACTTTC. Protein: CASSVSRVQSDGANVLTF.

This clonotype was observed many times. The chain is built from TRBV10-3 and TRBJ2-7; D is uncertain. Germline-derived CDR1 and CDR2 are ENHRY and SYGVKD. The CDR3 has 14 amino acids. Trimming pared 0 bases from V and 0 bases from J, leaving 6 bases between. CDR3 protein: CAISESGNSYEQYF. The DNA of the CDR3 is TGTGCCATCAGTGAGTCGGGGAACTCCTACGAGCAGTACTTC.

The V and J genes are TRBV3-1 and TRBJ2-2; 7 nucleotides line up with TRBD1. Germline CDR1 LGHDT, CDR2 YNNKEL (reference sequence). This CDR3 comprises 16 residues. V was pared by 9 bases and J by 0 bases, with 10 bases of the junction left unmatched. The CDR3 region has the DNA TGTGCCAGGGAACTAACAGGGGAAGCGAACACCGGGGAGCTGTTTTTT. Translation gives CARELTGEANTGELFF. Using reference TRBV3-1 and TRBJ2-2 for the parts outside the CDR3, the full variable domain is DTAVSQTPKYLVTQMGNDKSIKCEQNLGHDTMYWYKQDSKKFLKIMFSYNNKELIINETVPNRFSPKSPDKAHLNLHINSLELGDSAVYFCARELTGEANTGELFFGEGSRLTVL.

DNA for the CDR3: TGCGCCAGCAGCACAAGGGGGGAGGGATACACAGATACGCAGTATTTT. This sequence encodes CASSTRGEGYTDTQYF. This chain joins TRBV5-1 and TRBJ2-3, with a tentative D call TRBD2 (7 bases). The CDR3 runs 16 residues. Germline-derived CDR1 and CDR2 are SGHRS and YFSETQ. V lost 4 bases, J lost 2 bases, and 17 bases lay in between.

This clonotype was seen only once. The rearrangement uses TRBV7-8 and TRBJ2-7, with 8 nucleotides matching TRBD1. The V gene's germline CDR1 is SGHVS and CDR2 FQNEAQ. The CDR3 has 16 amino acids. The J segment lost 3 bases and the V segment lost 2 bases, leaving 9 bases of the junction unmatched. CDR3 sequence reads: CASSLSPTGVGYEQYF. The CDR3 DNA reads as TGTGCCAGCAGCTTAAGTCCGACAGGGGTAGGCTACGAGCAGTACTTC.